The clone carrying this TCR beta chain was seen more than once but under ten times. This sample is drawn from a study of T cells in Graves' hyperthyroidism and ophthalmopathy. Authors of the study amplified TCR beta CDR3 regions from RNA transcripts. HTBI primers drove first-round RT-PCR of the TCR CDR3. Via MiXCR, TCRdb re-called the multiplex PCR reads, giving one row per CDR3 protein. The sample carries around 720,000 distinct CDR3 sequences, approximately 40% recorded once. Patients aged 18 to 65 had newly diagnosed hyperthyroidism of under 2 months' duration. V was trimmed by 3 bases and J by 1 base, leaving 6 bases between them. The CDR3 covers 14 residues.

The receptor was derived from a woman aged 40 to 49 with Graves' hyperthyroidism. The J gene is TRBJ1-4, the V gene TRBV12-3 or TRBV12-4; D gene unclear. Sequencing used blood. CDR3 nucleotides: TGTGCCAGCAGTTTTTGGGGAACTAATGAAAAACTGTTTTTT. This codes for CASSFWGTNEKLFF.